The 22 T cell receptor beta chains below all came from one sample that was sequenced in a study of CD8+ T cells in alopecia areata. Extracted from the samples, RNA was reverse transcribed into cDNA to serve as the sequencing template. Clones were sequenced by immunoSEQ multiplex PCR, and TCRdb holds only the in-frame ones, with some missing. The sample carries 150,000 or so clones, more than 45% recorded once. Sequenced sample: CD4+ T cells sorted from blood. The receptors here all came from a human donor with alopecia areata.

The chain combines TRBV5-1 with TRBJ2-7; D unresolved. Germline CDR1 and CDR2: SGHRS and YFSETQ. V lost 0 bases and J lost 6, with 13 bases in between. This CDR3 is 14 amino acids long. CDR3 in amino acids: CASSLEQIALEQYF. The CDR3 coding sequence is TGCGCCAGCAGCTTGGAGCAGATTGCCCTCGAGCAGTACTTC.

A few counts support this clone. The chain has TRBV6-5 and TRBJ2-7; D is possibly TRBD1 (6 bases). The V gene's germline CDR1 is MNHEY and CDR2 SVGAGI. V shed 5 bases and J shed 7 bases, with 15 bases lying between them. This CDR3 has 13 amino acids. The CDR3 nucleotides read TGTGCCAGCAGTCGACCTCAGGGGAATGAGCAGTACTTC. This sequence encodes CASSRPQGNEQYF.

The gene calls are TRBV29-1 and TRBJ2-5; D unresolved. Germline V gene data show CDR1 as SQVTM and CDR2 as ANQGSEA. V was pared by 4 bases and J by 1 base, with 10 bases between. The CDR3 contains 13 residues. The CDR3 loop reads CSVAGLLQETQYF. The CDR3 coding sequence is TGCAGCGTTGCCGGTCTTCTCCAAGAGACCCAGTACTTC. Together with reference TRBV29-1 and TRBJ2-5, the CDR3 gives the full variable domain: SAVISQKPSRDICQRGTSLTIQCQVDSQVTMMFWYRQQPGQSLTLIATANQGSEATYESGFVIDKFPISRPNLTFSTLTVSNMSPEDSSIYLCSVAGLLQETQYFGPGTRLLVL.

V usage is TRBV27 and J usage is TRBJ1-2; possible D gene TRBD1, 6 bases. CDR1 and CDR2 (germline): MNHEY, SMNVEV (reference sequence). CDR3 length: 12 residues. The V end was cut by 5 bases, the J end by 6 bases, with 10 bases between. The CDR3 sequence is CASSDRINGYTF. The DNA for the CDR3 is TGTGCCAGCAGTGACAGGATTAATGGCTACACCTTC.

The chain employs TRBV28 and TRBJ2-7; TRBD2 agrees at 8 bases. The CDR3 sequence is 13 residues long. Trimming took 6 bases from V and 2 from J; bases not matched to a gene: 3. Germline V gene data show CDR1 as MDHEN and CDR2 as SYDVKM. CDR3 sequence (DNA): TGTGCCAGCAGGGCGGGAGGTACCTACGAGCAGTACTTC. It codes for CASRAGGTYEQYF.

This clone has just a few counts. Other DNA variants within this sample encode the same CDR3. The chain employs TRBV18 and TRBJ2-3; D remains unclear. The V end lost 2 bases, the J end lost 0 bases, and 3 bases lay between the germline ends. Germline CDR1 reads KGHSH; CDR2 reads LQKENI. The CDR3 length is 13 residues. The CDR3 reads CASSPSSTDTQYF. The DNA of the CDR3 is TGTGCCAGCTCACCAAGTAGCACAGATACGCAGTATTTT.

This clone showed up just a few times. The rearrangement links TRBV7-9 to TRBJ2-1, with D possibly TRBD2 on 5 matching bases. The CDR3 covers 16 residues. Germline CDR1 reads SEHNR; CDR2 reads FQNEAQ (reference sequence). V was cut by 4 bases and J by 3 bases, with 16 bases left in between. CDR3 region: CASSSLSGLFYNEQFF. CDR3 DNA sequence: TGTGCCAGCAGCTCCTTGAGCGGCCTATTCTACAATGAGCAGTTCTTC.

The table lists this clone with a few counts. This chain uses TRBV5-6 with TRBJ1-2, with 9 nucleotides matching TRBD1. The CDR3 has 14 residues. The V segment lost 4 bases and the J segment 4 bases; nucleotides outside the gene matches: 5. Germline lookup yields CDR1 SGHDT and CDR2 YYEEEE. CDR3 residues: CASSGTGRSYGYTF. For the CDR3, the DNA is TGTGCCAGCAGCGGGACAGGGAGATCCTATGGCTACACCTTC. Drawing the rest from reference TRBV5-6 and TRBJ1-2, the complete variable domain is DAGVTQSPTHLIKTRGQQVTLRCSPKSGHDTVSWYQQALGQGPQFIFQYYEEEERQRGNFPDRFSGHQFPNYSSELNVNALLLGDSALYLCASSGTGRSYGYTFGSGTRLTVV.

The rearrangement uses TRBV30 and TRBJ1-1; D perhaps matches TRBD1 (5 bases). V was shortened by 0 bases and J by 11 bases, with 16 bases between the two germline ends. Germline CDR1 reads GTSNPN; CDR2 reads SVGIG (reference sequence). The CDR3 covers 13 residues. The CDR3 sequence: CAWSVGDGLRAFF. In DNA form, the CDR3 reads TGTGCCTGGAGTGTAGGGGACGGCCTTCGGGCTTTCTTT. Filled out from reference TRBV30 and TRBJ1-1, the complete variable domain reads SQTIHQWPATLVQPVGSPLSLECTVEGTSNPNLYWYRQAAGRGLQLLFYSVGIGQISSEVPQNLSASRPQDRQFILSSKKLLLSDSGFYLCAWSVGDGLRAFFGQGTRLTVV.

The chain joins TRBV29-1 to TRBJ2-7; D not certain. Per the germline V gene, CDR1 is SQVTM and CDR2 is ANQGSEA. With 4 bases removed from V and 1 base from J, the gap between germline ends came to 8 bases. The length of the CDR3 is 12 residues. The CDR3 sequence: CSVAPQSYEQYF. CDR3 nucleotides: TGCAGCGTTGCGCCACAGTCCTACGAGCAGTACTTC.

In this sample, this clone turned up a few times. V is TRBV5-1 and J is TRBJ2-1, with 9 bases lining up with TRBD2. V trimming: 5 bases; J trimming: 9 bases; junction bases outside the gene matches: 6. The CDR3 runs to 13 residues. Germline CDR1 SGHRS, CDR2 YFSETQ. Here the CDR3 reads CASRQAGGAEQFF. Here the CDR3 DNA reads TGCGCCAGCAGGCAAGCGGGAGGAGCTGAGCAGTTCTTC.

The chain recombines TRBV7-8 with TRBJ2-7; no reliable D call. The V end lost 1 base, the J end lost 5 bases, and 12 bases lay between the germline ends. This CDR3 has 14 amino acids. Germline CDR1 SGHVS, CDR2 FQNEAQ. CDR3 residues: CASSLGGSPHEQYF. Here the CDR3 DNA reads TGTGCCAGCAGCTTAGGCGGATCCCCCCACGAGCAGTACTTC.

In this sample, this clone turned up once. The genes are TRBV6-5 and TRBJ1-5, with a tentative D call TRBD1 (5 bases). This CDR3 has 15 residues. The germline V and J ends were trimmed by 2 bases and 1 base, with 9 bases remaining between them. CDR1 and CDR2 from the germline V gene are MNHEY and SVGAGI. CDR3: CASSYTGGSNQPQHF. CDR3 bases: TGTGCCAGCAGTTACACCGGGGGAAGCAATCAGCCCCAGCATTTT.

This chain uses TRBV9 with TRBJ2-3; tentatively, D is TRBD1 (5 bases). V was clipped by 1 base and J by 1 base, with 13 bases between them. CDR3 size: 16 residues. Germline CDR1 and CDR2: SGDLS and YYNGEE. The CDR3 here is CASSVTVKGGTDTQYF. CDR3 bases: TGTGCCAGCAGCGTAACAGTCAAAGGGGGCACAGATACGCAGTATTTT. Looking up the rest from reference TRBV9 and TRBJ2-3 gives the full variable domain: DSGVTQTPKHLITATGQRVTLRCSPRSGDLSVYWYQQSLDQGLQFLIQYYNGEERAKGNILERFSAQQFPDLHSELNLSSLELGDSALYFCASSVTVKGGTDTQYFGPGTRLTVL.

Only a few counts were recorded for this clone. The chain couples TRBV10-3 to TRBJ2-1, with D unclear. Germline CDR1 is ENHRY and CDR2 is SYGVKD. V lost 1 base to trimming and J lost 4 bases, with 5 bases between them. The CDR3 runs to 13 residues. The CDR3 here is CAISEYGYNEQFF. CDR3 DNA sequence: TGTGCCATCAGTGAGTACGGGTACAATGAGCAGTTCTTC.

In this sample, this clone turned up a few times. The V gene is TRBV29-1, the J gene TRBJ2-1; 14 bases fit TRBD2. Germline V gene data show CDR1 as SQVTM and CDR2 as ANQGSEA. Germline trimming cut 7 bases from V and 7 bases from J; bases unmatched to any gene: 3. CDR3 size: 13 residues. DNA for the CDR3: TGCAGCGCCCGGACTAGCGGGAGGAATGAGCAGTTCTTC. Amino acids: CSARTSGRNEQFF.

The chain couples TRBV29-1 to TRBJ2-3; D gene ambiguous. CDR3 length equals 11 residues. Germline CDR1 and CDR2: SQVTM and ANQGSEA. Trimming left V 8 bases short and J 5 bases short, with 11 bases between. CDR3 protein: CSPERGDTQYF. The CDR3 nucleotides read TGCAGCCCTGAACGAGGAGATACGCAGTATTTT.

With respect to this clone: This is likely an artifact of a read error, given a far larger clone one base away. This specimen includes other DNA sequences encoding the same CDR3. The J gene is TRBJ1-5, the V gene TRBV7-9; no reliable D call. The CDR3 is 13 amino acids. Trimming stripped 1 base from V and 6 bases from J, with 7 bases between. The germline gives CDR1 SEHNR, CDR2 FQNEAQ (reference sequence). The CDR3, as DNA: TGTGCCAGCAGCTTAGTGGAGGGTCAGCCCCAGCATTTT. Protein product: CASSLVEGQPQHF.

The CDR3 loop is CSVVVAMNTEAFF. CDR3 sequence (DNA): TGCAGCGTTGTCGTAGCCATGAACACTGAAGCTTTCTTT. This chain links TRBV29-1 with TRBJ1-1; D remains unclear. Germline CDR1 and CDR2: SQVTM and ANQGSEA. The length of the CDR3 is 13 residues. Trimming left V 4 bases short and J 0 bases short, with 9 bases between.

This clone was seen only a few times. The V gene is TRBV7-9, the J gene TRBJ2-7; D remains ambiguous. The CDR3 is 13 residues long. CDR1 and CDR2 (germline): SEHNR, FQNEAQ (reference sequence). V was shortened by 5 bases and J by 3 bases, with 11 bases between the two germline ends. For the CDR3, the DNA is TGTGCCAGCAGCCCGCGAGAAGACTACGAGCAGTACTTC. Protein: CASSPREDYEQYF.

This clone was detected a few times. V gene TRBV7-2 combines with J gene TRBJ2-1, with 9 positions matching TRBD2. CDR3 length: 15 amino acids. V shed 5 bases, J shed 4 bases, and the junction held 6 bases outside the gene matches. CDR1 and CDR2 (germline): SGHTA, FQGNSA. In DNA, the CDR3 is TGTGCCAGCAGCCCCGGGACTAGCAGATACAATGAGCAGTTCTTC. This sequence encodes CASSPGTSRYNEQFF.

V and J are TRBV14 and TRBJ2-7, with D uncertain. This CDR3 is 13 amino acids long. The V gene lost 1 base and the J gene lost 2 bases, with 6 bases spanning the gap. Germline CDR1 is SGHDN and CDR2 is FVKESK. CDR3 region: CASSQGVAYEQYF. The CDR3 nucleotides read TGTGCCAGCAGCCAAGGTGTCGCCTACGAGCAGTACTTC.